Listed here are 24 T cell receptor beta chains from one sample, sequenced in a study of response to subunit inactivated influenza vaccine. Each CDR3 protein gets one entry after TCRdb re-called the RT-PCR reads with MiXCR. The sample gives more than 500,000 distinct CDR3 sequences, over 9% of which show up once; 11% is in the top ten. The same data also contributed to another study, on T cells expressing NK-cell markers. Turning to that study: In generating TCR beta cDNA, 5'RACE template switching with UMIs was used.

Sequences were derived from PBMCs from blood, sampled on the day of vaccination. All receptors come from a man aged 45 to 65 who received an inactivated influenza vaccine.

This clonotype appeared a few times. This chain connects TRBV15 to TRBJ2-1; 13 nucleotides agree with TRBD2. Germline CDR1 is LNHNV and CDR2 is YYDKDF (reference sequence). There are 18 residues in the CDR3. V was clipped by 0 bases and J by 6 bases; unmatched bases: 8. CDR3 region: CATSRDRLGLAGANEQFF. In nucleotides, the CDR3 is TGTGCCACCAGCAGAGATCGTCTTGGACTAGCGGGAGCCAATGAGCAGTTCTTC.

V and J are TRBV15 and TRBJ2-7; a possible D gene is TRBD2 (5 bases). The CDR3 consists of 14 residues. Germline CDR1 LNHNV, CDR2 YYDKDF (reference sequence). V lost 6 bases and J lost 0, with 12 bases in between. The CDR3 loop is CATRVSRGSYEQYF. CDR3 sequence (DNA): TGTGCCACCAGGGTCTCACGGGGCTCCTACGAGCAGTACTTC.

CDR3 nucleotides: TGCGCCAGCAGCTGGCTGGGGGGCACTGAAGCTTTCTTT. It specifies CASSWLGGTEAFF. V usage is TRBV5-1 and J usage is TRBJ1-1, with a possible D match to TRBD1 (5 bases). CDR3 length: 13 amino acids. Trimming took off 3 bases at V and 4 bases at J, with 10 bases between the two ends. CDR1 is SGHRS, CDR2 YFSETQ, per germline.

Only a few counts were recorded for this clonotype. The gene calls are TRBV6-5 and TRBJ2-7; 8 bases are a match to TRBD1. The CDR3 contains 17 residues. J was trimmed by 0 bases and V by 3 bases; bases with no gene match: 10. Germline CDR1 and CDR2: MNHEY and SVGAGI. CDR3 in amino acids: CASSYGGPGTGSYEQYF. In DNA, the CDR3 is TGTGCCAGCAGTTATGGGGGTCCCGGGACAGGCTCCTACGAGCAGTACTTC.

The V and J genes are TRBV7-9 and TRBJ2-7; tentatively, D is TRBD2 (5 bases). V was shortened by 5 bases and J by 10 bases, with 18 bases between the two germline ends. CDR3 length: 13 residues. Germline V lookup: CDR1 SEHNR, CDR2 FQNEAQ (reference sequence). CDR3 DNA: TGTGCCAGCAGCAAAGACCGTTCCTCGGGACAGTACTTC. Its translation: CASSKDRSSGQYF.

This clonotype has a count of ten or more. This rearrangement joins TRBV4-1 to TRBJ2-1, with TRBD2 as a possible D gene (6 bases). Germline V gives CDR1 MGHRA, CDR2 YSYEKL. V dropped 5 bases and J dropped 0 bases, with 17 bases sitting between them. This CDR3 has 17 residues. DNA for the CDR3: TGCGCCAGCAGCTCTAATTGGGCGGGGAGCTCCTACAATGAGCAGTTCTTC. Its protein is CASSSNWAGSSYNEQFF.

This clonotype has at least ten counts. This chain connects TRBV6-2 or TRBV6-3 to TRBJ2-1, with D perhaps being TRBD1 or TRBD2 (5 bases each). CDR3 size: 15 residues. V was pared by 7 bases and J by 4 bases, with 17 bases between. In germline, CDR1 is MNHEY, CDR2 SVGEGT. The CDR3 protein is CASTPIGGEYNEQFF. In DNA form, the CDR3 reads TGTGCCAGCACCCCAATTGGGGGAGAGTACAATGAGCAGTTCTTC.

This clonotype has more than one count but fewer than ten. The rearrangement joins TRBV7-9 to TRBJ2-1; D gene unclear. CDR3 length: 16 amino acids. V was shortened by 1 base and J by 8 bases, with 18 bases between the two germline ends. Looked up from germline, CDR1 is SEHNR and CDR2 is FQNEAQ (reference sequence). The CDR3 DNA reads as TGTGCCAGCAGCTTAGGTCAGCTCCCGGCGGTCTATGAGCAGTTCTTC. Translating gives CASSLGQLPAVYEQFF. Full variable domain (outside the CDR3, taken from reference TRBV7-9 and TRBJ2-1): DTGVSQNPRHKITKRGQNVTFRCDPISEHNRLYWYRQTLGQGPEFLTYFQNEAQLEKSRLLSDRFSAERPKGSFSTLEIQRTEQGDSAMYLCASSLGQLPAVYEQFFGPGTRLTVL.

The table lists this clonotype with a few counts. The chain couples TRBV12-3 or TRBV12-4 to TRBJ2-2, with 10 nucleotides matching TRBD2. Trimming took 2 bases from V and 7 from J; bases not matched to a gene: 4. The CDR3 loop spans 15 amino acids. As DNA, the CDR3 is TGTGCCAGCAGTTTAACCCAGCGGGGGGGCGGGGAGCTGTTTTTT. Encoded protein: CASSLTQRGGGELFF.

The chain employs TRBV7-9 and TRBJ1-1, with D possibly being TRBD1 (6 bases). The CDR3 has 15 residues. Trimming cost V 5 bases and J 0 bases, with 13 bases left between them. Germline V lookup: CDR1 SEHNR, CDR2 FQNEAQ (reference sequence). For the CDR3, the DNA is TGTGCCAGCAGCCTGACGACAGGTGTGAACACTGAAGCTTTCTTT. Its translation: CASSLTTGVNTEAFF.

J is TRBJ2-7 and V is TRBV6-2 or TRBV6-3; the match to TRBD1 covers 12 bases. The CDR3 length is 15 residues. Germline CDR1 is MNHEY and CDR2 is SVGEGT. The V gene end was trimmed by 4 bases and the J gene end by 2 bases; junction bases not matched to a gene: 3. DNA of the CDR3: TGTGCCAGCAGTTCCCGGGACAGGGGGCCCTACGAGCAGTACTTC. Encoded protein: CASSSRDRGPYEQYF.

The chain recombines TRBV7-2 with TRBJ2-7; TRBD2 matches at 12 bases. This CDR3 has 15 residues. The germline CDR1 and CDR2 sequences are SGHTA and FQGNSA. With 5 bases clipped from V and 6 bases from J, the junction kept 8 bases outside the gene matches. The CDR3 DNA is TGTGCCAGCAGCGCATCTAGCGGGAGGGTACGCGAGCAGTACTTC. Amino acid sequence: CASSASSGRVREQYF.

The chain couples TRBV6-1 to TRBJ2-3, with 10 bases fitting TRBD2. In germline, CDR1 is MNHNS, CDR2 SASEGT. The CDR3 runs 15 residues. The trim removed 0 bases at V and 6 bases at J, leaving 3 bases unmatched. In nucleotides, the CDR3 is TGTGCCAGCAGTGAAGCAGCGGGGGGGAGGGATACGCAGTATTTT. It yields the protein CASSEAAGGRDTQYF.

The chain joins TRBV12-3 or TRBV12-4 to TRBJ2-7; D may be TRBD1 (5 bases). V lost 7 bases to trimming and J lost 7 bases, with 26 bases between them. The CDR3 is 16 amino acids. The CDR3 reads CASNPFGAQAHEEQYF. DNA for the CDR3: TGTGCCAGCAACCCCTTCGGAGCACAGGCTCATGAAGAGCAGTACTTC.

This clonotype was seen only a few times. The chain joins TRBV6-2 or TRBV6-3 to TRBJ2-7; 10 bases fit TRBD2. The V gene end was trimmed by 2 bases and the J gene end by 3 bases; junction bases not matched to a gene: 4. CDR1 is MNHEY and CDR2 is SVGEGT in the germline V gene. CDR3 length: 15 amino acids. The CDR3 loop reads CASSYRSGRFYEQYF. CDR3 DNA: TGTGCCAGCAGTTACCGTAGCGGGAGGTTCTACGAGCAGTACTTC.

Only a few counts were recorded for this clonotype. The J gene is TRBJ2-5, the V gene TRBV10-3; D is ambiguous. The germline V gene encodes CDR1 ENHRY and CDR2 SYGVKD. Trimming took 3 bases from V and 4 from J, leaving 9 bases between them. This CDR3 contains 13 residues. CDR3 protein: CAISDSRRETQYF. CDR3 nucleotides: TGTGCCATCAGTGACAGCCGACGAGAGACCCAGTACTTC.

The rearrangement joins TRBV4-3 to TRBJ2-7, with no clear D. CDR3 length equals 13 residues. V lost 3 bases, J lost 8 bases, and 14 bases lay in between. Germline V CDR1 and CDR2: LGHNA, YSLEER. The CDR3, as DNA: TGCGCCAGCAGCCAGGAACCGAGTGGACAGCAGTACTTC. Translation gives CASSQEPSGQQYF.

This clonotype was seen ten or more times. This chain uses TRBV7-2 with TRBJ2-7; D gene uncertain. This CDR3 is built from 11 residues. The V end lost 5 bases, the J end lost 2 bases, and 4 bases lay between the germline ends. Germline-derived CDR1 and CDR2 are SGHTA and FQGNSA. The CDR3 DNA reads TGTGCCAGCAGCGCGACCTACGAGCAGTACTTC. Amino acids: CASSATYEQYF.

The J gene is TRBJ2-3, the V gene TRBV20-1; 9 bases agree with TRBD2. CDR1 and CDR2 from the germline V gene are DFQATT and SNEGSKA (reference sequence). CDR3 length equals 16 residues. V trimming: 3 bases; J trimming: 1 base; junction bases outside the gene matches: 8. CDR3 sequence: CSASSPASGGTDTQYF. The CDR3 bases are TGCAGTGCTAGCAGCCCGGCTAGCGGGGGCACAGATACGCAGTATTTT.

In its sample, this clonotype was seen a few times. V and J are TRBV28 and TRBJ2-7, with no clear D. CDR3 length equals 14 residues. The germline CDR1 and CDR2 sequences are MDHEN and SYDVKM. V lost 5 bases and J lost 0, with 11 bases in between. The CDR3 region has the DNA TGTGCCAGCAGTCATAGCCTAAGCTCCTACGAGCAGTACTTC. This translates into CASSHSLSSYEQYF. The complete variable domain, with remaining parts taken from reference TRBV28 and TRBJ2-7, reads DVKVTQSSRYLVKRTGEKVFLECVQDMDHENMFWYRQDPGLGLRLIYFSYDVKMKEKGDIPEGYSVSREKKERFSLILESASTNQTSMYLCASSHSLSSYEQYFGPGTRLTVT.

The CDR3 bases are TGTGCCAGCAGTTTAGGGGCTGTAGCGACCGGGGAGCTGTTTTTT. This encodes CASSLGAVATGELFF. The chain is built from TRBV12-3 or TRBV12-4 and TRBJ2-2, with D maybe TRBD2 (5 bases). The CDR3 has 15 amino acids. V dropped 1 base and J dropped 5 bases, with 11 bases sitting between them.

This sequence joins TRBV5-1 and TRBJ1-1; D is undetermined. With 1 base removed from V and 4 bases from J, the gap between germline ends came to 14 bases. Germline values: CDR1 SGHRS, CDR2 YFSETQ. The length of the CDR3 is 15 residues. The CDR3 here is CASSLRWIPSTEAFF. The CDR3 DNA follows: TGCGCCAGCAGCTTGAGATGGATTCCGAGCACTGAAGCTTTCTTT.

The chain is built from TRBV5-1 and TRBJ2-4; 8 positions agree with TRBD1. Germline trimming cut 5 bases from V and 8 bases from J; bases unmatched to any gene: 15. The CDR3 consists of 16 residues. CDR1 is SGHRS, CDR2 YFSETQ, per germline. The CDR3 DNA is TGCGCCAGCAGTTACGACGTGGGACAGGTGTTAGACATTCAGTACTTC. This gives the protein CASSYDVGQVLDIQYF.

The DNA for the CDR3 is TGTGCCAGCTCACCACCGCAAATCCAAGAGACCCAGTACTTC. It yields the protein CASSPPQIQETQYF. The V and J genes are TRBV18 and TRBJ2-5; D is unresolved. This CDR3 spans 14 amino acids. Trimming left V 0 bases short and J 1 base short, with 6 bases between. Germline loops: CDR1 KGHSH, CDR2 LQKENI.